The source of this T cell receptor (beta chain) is a study of OX40 agonist ivuxolimab in advanced cancers. Looking at the study overall: Treatment of patients was with ivuxolimab, an agonistic anti-OX40 (CD134) antibody. People in dose escalation had one of these cancers: hepatocellular carcinoma, melanoma, renal cell or head and neck cancer.

This CDR3 is 13 amino acids long. As for this clone: What it recognizes is unknown.

Sequencing used immunoSEQ multiplex PCR; TCRdb keeps in-frame clones, though not all of them. The data contain about 49,000 clones, about 81% of them singletons. Study results and limitations: Expanded clones were, on average, more numerous in CD8+ T cells than in CD4+. With doses of 0.1 to 3.0 mg/kg, CD4+ and CD8+ blood T cells had undergone clonal expansion by week 6.

The J gene is TRBJ2-1, the V gene TRBV12-2; TRBD2, the D gene given by the table, was not confirmed from the DNA. TRBV12-2 is termed a pseudogene. This TCR was recovered from an adult with an advanced solid tumor such as melanoma, head and neck, liver or kidney cancer. Material: CD4+ or CD8+ T cells sorted from blood, obtained in a trial of the OX40 agonist ivuxolimab. Here the CDR3 DNA reads TGTGCAAGTCGCACCCGGGAACGGTGTGAGCAGTTCTTC. The encoded protein is CASRTRERCEQFF.